There are a few counts of the clone carrying this TCR beta chain. The antigen is unknown. The V end was cut by 1 base, the J end by 3 bases, with 9 bases between. CDR1 and CDR2 from the germline V gene are SGHDN and FVKESK. The CDR3 length is 14 residues. The data originate from a study of early T cells in non-severe SARS-CoV-2 infection. Across the study: Chains from this unsorted whole-blood bulk RNA could not be paired.

Study observations and caveats: Matching results from VDJdb favored anti-spike CD8 responses, leaving private and CD4 specificities undetected.

Molecules of cDNA were individually given unique molecular identifiers that were attached to them. TCRdb processed the 5' RACE reads anew with MiXCR; each CDR3 protein has one entry. The sample has approximately 71,000 distinct CDR3 sequences, roughly a tenth seen once. V and J are TRBV14 and TRBJ1-2; D call uncertain. This clonotype was sampled from an adult who was a healthcare worker with PCR-confirmed SARS-CoV-2 infection or an uninfected control (not recorded which). Sequenced input: whole blood. Written as DNA, the CDR3 is TGTGCCAGCAGCCAAGTCGGTATTGACTATGGCTACACCTTC. It specifies CASSQVGIDYGYTF.